What follows are 21 T cell receptor beta chains derived from one specimen sequenced in a study of cytomegalovirus exposure and HLA in healthy donors. 60 Vbeta and 13 Jbeta primers were used in PCR. Clones were sequenced by immunoSEQ multiplex PCR, and TCRdb holds only the in-frame ones, with some missing. There are roughly 140,000 clones in the sample; roughly 70% occur only once, and about 4.1% lies in the top ten. The sequencing sample was made of PBMCs. The origin of the receptors is a man in his 60s in good health and CMV-seronegative.

The gene calls are TRBV2 and TRBJ1-1; D is undetermined. The CDR3 runs to 14 residues. With 5 bases removed from V and 1 base from J, the gap between germline ends came to 11 bases. Germline V gene data show CDR1 as SNHLY and CDR2 as FYNNEI. CDR3 DNA sequence: TGTGCCAGCAGTAGCCAGGCCGCGAACACTGAAGCTTTCTTT. This sequence encodes CASSSQAANTEAFF.

CDR3: CASSLSQGFSDTQYF. CDR3 bases: TGTGCCAGCAGCTTGAGTCAGGGCTTCTCAGATACGCAGTATTTT. The V gene is TRBV7-9, the J gene TRBJ2-3, with D possibly matching TRBD1 (5 bases). The V gene lost 3 bases and the J gene lost 4 bases, with 14 bases spanning the gap. The germline V gene has CDR1 SEHNR and CDR2 FQNEAQ (reference sequence). This CDR3 contains 15 residues.

In DNA, the CDR3 is TGTGCCAGCAGCTTATGGACAACAACTAATGAAAAACTGTTTTTT. It encodes CASSLWTTTNEKLFF. V is TRBV7-9 and J is TRBJ1-4; possibly TRBD1 for D (5 bases). CDR3 size: 15 residues. Germline CDR1 and CDR2: SEHNR and FQNEAQ (reference sequence). Trimming shortened V by 2 bases and J by 0 bases, and 7 bases separated the two germline ends.

The chain employs TRBV7-9 and TRBJ1-5; TRBD1 agrees at 10 bases. The ends lost 8 bases at V and 4 bases at J; junction bases unmatched: 17. CDR3 length equals 18 residues. Germline-derived CDR1 and CDR2 are SEHNR and FQNEAQ (reference sequence). The chain's CDR3 is CASLLTWNRDRGNQPQHF. The CDR3 region has the DNA TGTGCCAGCCTCCTCACCTGGAACCGGGACAGGGGAAATCAGCCCCAGCATTTT.

This clone was found once. This rearrangement joins TRBV10-2 to TRBJ2-7, with a weak D call TRBD2 (6 bases). V shed 8 bases and J shed 3 bases, with 17 bases lying between them. Looked up from germline, CDR1 is WSHSY and CDR2 is SAAADI. The length of the CDR3 is 14 residues. The CDR3 sequence: CASLQRGGFYEQYF. CDR3 sequence (DNA): TGCGCCAGCTTGCAAAGGGGAGGATTCTACGAGCAGTACTTC.

The chain uses TRBV25-1 and TRBJ2-5; 11 nucleotides match TRBD2. Germline lookup yields CDR1 MGHDK and CDR2 SYGVNS. The length of the CDR3 is 14 residues. With V trimmed by 6 bases and J by 2 bases, 2 bases remained unmatched. This CDR3 reads CASRTSGTQETQYF. The DNA of the CDR3 is TGTGCCAGCAGGACTAGCGGGACTCAAGAGACCCAGTACTTC.

This clone was seen once. In DNA form, the CDR3 reads TGTGCCAGCAGGACTAGCGGGAGGGCGGAACACGAGCAGTACTTC. This sequence encodes CASRTSGRAEHEQYF. The chain combines TRBV27 with TRBJ2-7, with 14 nucleotides matching TRBD2. CDR3 length: 15 residues. V shed 6 bases and J 5 bases; nucleotides not matched to a gene: 6. Germline V gene sequence: CDR1 MNHEY, CDR2 SMNVEV (reference sequence).

The V and J genes are TRBV10-1 and TRBJ1-4; D is uncertain. V lost 4 bases and J 7 bases, leaving 10 bases between the germline ends. Germline V lookup: CDR1 WNHNN, CDR2 SYGVQD (reference sequence). The CDR3 spans 13 residues. The chain's CDR3 is CASSVGPGEKLFF. CDR3 nucleotides: TGCGCCAGCAGTGTTGGGCCTGGTGAAAAACTGTTTTTT.

The chain has TRBV5-1 and TRBJ2-1; D ambiguous. CDR3 size: 16 residues. Germline assignment: CDR1 SGHRS and CDR2 YFSETQ. The V end lost 0 bases, the J end lost 0 bases, and 10 bases lay between the germline ends. Written as DNA, the CDR3 is TGCGCCAGCAGCTTGGGTGGTGTGAGCTCCTACAATGAGCAGTTCTTC. This translates into CASSLGGVSSYNEQFF.

The V gene is TRBV4-3, the J gene TRBJ2-7; 9 positions agree with TRBD1. The length of the CDR3 is 13 residues. The ends lost 9 bases at V and 6 bases at J; junction bases unmatched: 9. The germline V gene has CDR1 LGHNA and CDR2 YSLEER. CDR3 bases: TGCGCCAGGGGGGGACAGGGAGGAGGCGAGCAGTACTTC. This codes for CARGGQGGGEQYF.

As DNA, the CDR3 is TGTGCCAGCAGCGTTGGTAGGGGGAGAGAGACCCAGTACTTC. It codes for CASSVGRGRETQYF. This rearrangement joins TRBV9 to TRBJ2-5, with D possibly TRBD1 on 6 matching bases. Germline V CDR1 and CDR2: SGDLS, YYNGEE. The CDR3 totals 14 residues. Deletions cut 2 bases from V and 4 bases from J, with 12 bases between. The full variable domain, in which reference TRBV9 and TRBJ2-5 provide the parts outside the CDR3, is DSGVTQTPKHLITATGQRVTLRCSPRSGDLSVYWYQQSLDQGLQFLIQYYNGEERAKGNILERFSAQQFPDLHSELNLSSLELGDSALYFCASSVGRGRETQYFGPGTRLLVL.

The chain couples TRBV4-2 to TRBJ1-3, with D unclear. The CDR3 covers 14 residues. The germline gives CDR1 LGHNA, CDR2 YNFKEQ. V lost 5 bases to trimming and J lost 3 bases, with 11 bases between them. The CDR3 bases are TGTGCCAGCAGCGGGAGGGCCTTTGGAAACACCATATATTTT. Encoded protein: CASSGRAFGNTIYF.

This clone was picked up one time. The CDR3 sequence: CASRLDPGTTTYEQYF. CDR3 nucleotides: TGTGCCAGCAGACTCGATCCCGGGACTACAACCTACGAGCAGTACTTC. The chain combines TRBV5-4 with TRBJ2-7; 7 bases agree with TRBD2. The V gene end was trimmed by 5 bases and the J gene end by 2 bases; junction bases not matched to a gene: 13. The CDR3 spans 16 residues. CDR1 and CDR2 (germline): SGHNT, YYREEE (reference sequence).

J is TRBJ2-3 and V is TRBV5-4; the match to TRBD2 covers 7 bases. The CDR3 runs 15 residues. The ends lost 1 base at V and 5 bases at J; junction bases unmatched: 7. CDR1 is SGHNT, CDR2 YYREEE, per germline (reference sequence). Here the CDR3 DNA reads TGTGCCAGCAGCTTGAAAGTGGGAGGGGTAGATACGCAGTATTTT. It translates to CASSLKVGGVDTQYF.

J is TRBJ1-1 and V is TRBV12-5; D uncertain. The V and J ends lost 2 bases and 6 bases respectively, with 10 bases between them. CDR3 length: 13 amino acids. The germline V gene has CDR1 LGHNT and CDR2 FRNRAP. CDR3 sequence: CASGLPRGSEAFF. The CDR3 region has the DNA TGTGCTAGTGGTTTGCCTCGGGGATCTGAAGCTTTCTTT.

This clone turned up a few times. The V gene is TRBV6-1, the J gene TRBJ1-1, with D hard to call. Per germline, CDR1 MNHNS and CDR2 SASEGT. The CDR3 runs to 15 residues. V gave up 2 bases and J gave up 2 bases, with 12 bases separating them. The chain's CDR3 is CASSEPGDSNTEAFF. The CDR3 DNA is TGTGCCAGCAGTGAACCAGGCGATTCAAACACTGAAGCTTTCTTT.

The V and J genes are TRBV14 and TRBJ2-7; TRBD2 agrees at 11 bases. The CDR3 covers 16 residues. Germline V lookup: CDR1 SGHDN, CDR2 FVKESK. V trimming: 0 bases; J trimming: 7 bases; junction bases outside the gene matches: 8. The CDR3: CASSQELAGGPQEQYF. DNA of the CDR3: TGTGCCAGCAGCCAAGAGTTAGCGGGAGGGCCTCAGGAGCAGTACTTC.

This chain links TRBV5-4 with TRBJ2-2, with D unclear. Germline V gives CDR1 SGHNT, CDR2 YYREEE (reference sequence). V shed 3 bases and J shed 4 bases, with 10 bases lying between them. This CDR3 is 14 amino acids long. Here the CDR3 DNA reads TGTGCCAGCAGCTCCCCTGGGCGCACCGGGGAGCTGTTTTTT. Translation: CASSSPGRTGELFF.

CDR3 sequence: CSGTYRFGYTF. The CDR3 DNA sequence: TGCAGCGGGACGTACAGGTTCGGCTACACCTTC. The chain has TRBV29-1 and TRBJ1-2; possible D gene TRBD1, 5 bases. Germline V gives CDR1 SQVTM, CDR2 ANQGSEA. Trimming removed 7 bases at V and 8 bases at J, with 14 bases between. CDR3 length: 11 residues.

The V gene is TRBV10-2, the J gene TRBJ2-7; 9 bases match TRBD1. The CDR3 has 16 amino acids. Trimming at V came to 3 bases and at J to 2 bases, leaving 8 bases not matched to a gene. Germline lookup yields CDR1 WSHSY and CDR2 SAAADI. In DNA, the CDR3 is TGCGCCAGCAGTGATCCGACAGGGGGATCAACCTACGAGCAGTACTTC. This gives the protein CASSDPTGGSTYEQYF.

The chain combines TRBV28 with TRBJ1-2; TRBD1 aligns across 7 bases. CDR3 length equals 14 residues. Germline trimming cut 1 base from V and 8 bases from J; bases unmatched to any gene: 7. CDR1 is MDHEN and CDR2 is SYDVKM in the germline V gene. The CDR3 is CASSLLEGAEGYTF. The CDR3 nucleotides read TGTGCCAGCAGTTTATTAGAGGGGGCGGAGGGCTACACCTTC.